This T cell receptor beta chain was captured by sequencing in a study of T-cell memory formation after mild COVID-19. Study context: Largely donor-specific TCR clusters were found.

Using its own MiXCR run on the 5' RACE reads, TCRdb lists one record per CDR3 protein. The data hold 100,000 to 150,000 distinct CDR3 sequences, with around 15% observed a single time. With 8 bases removed from V and 4 bases from J, the gap between germline ends came to 15 bases. CDR1 and CDR2 from the germline V gene are SGHTA and FQGNSA. The CDR3 is 14 residues long. The rearrangement joins TRBV7-2 to TRBJ2-4, with D possibly TRBD1 on 5 matching bases. This TCR derives from a man younger than 35 who had mild COVID-19 (a few samples of this study predate the infection). Cell type and time point are not known. Sequencing was carried out using PBMCs or a T cell subset sorted from them (not recorded which). The CDR3 bases are TGTGCCAGCGCCCTGGGGCCCCTGAAAAACATTCAGTACTTC. As protein: CASALGPLKNIQYF.